The entry below describes one T cell receptor (beta chain). Its antigen is still unknown. The data derive from a study of tumor and adjacent non-tumor tissue in lung cancer. Study context: The patients, 10 men and 4 to 6 women, were roughly 30 to 76 with stage I to III disease.

RNA was extracted from bulk tissue without any cell sorting. Chemotherapy-naive patients with new lung cancer underwent thoracic surgery in China, August–late 2014. A modified ARM-PCR protocol with three rounds of nested PCR amplified TCRbeta. MiXCR, applied by TCRdb to the multiplex PCR reads, yields one record per CDR3 protein. The table has about 110,000 distinct CDR3 sequences, approximately 82% seen once. The CDR3 length is 17 residues. The V end was cut by 5 bases, the J end by 8 bases, with 25 bases between. Findings and limits, study-wide: Tumor repertoires had a smaller top 100 clone share than normal lung. Compared with tumor, normal lung showed significantly lower TCR diversity.

Input material: lung tumor tissue. V and J are TRBV12-3 or TRBV12-4 and TRBJ2-1, with D perhaps matching TRBD1 or TRBD2 (5 bases each). The source is a woman aged 60-75 years with non-small cell lung cancer. For the CDR3, the DNA is TGTGCCAGCAGTCTGAGGGTAGCGATGGGGCCAAGGGATGAGCAGTTCTTC. Translation gives CASSLRVAMGPRDEQFF.